Following are 20 T cell receptor beta chains from one sample sequenced in a study of human T cells and chemical hapten exposure. TCRdb called the RACE reads again in MiXCR, with one record for every CDR3 protein. The data hold a few hundred thousand distinct CDR3 sequences, with about 6% observed a single time. Noted time point: patch test 2, 6 weeks after DPC sensitization. Treatment given: therapeutic diphenylcyclopropenone sensitization with weekly scalp DPC. This specimen was whole blood, taken in connection with sensitization to the hapten diphenylcyclopropenone (DPC). Receptors originate from a woman under 30 with alopecia areata. Some clones in this sample may be carry-over from other donors' samples.

J is TRBJ2-7 and V is TRBV6-6; the D gene is possibly TRBD2 (7 bases). The length of the CDR3 is 15 residues. CDR1 and CDR2 from the germline V gene are MNHNY and SVGAGI (reference sequence). V dropped 6 bases and J dropped 7 bases, with 22 bases sitting between them. As DNA, the CDR3 is TGTGCCAGCAGCCCCCGGGGGGCTCCCACGGGGGAGCAGTACTTC. This codes for CASSPRGAPTGEQYF.

CDR3 loop: CASSFAGGYPTDTQYF. The CDR3 bases are TGTGCCAGCAGCTTTGCCGGGGGTTACCCCACAGATACGCAGTATTTT. The chain combines TRBV7-2 with TRBJ2-3; D perhaps matches TRBD2 (6 bases). This CDR3 is built from 16 residues. V lost 3 bases, J lost 2 bases, and 15 bases lay in between. Germline V CDR1 and CDR2: SGHTA, FQGNSA.

The V gene is TRBV12-3 or TRBV12-4, the J gene TRBJ2-2, with D tentatively TRBD2 (6 bases). V lost 2 bases and J 6 bases, leaving 13 bases between the germline ends. This CDR3 has 15 amino acids. CDR3 amino acids: CASSLRGKRAGELFF. For the CDR3, the DNA is TGTGCCAGCAGTTTACGGGGGAAAAGGGCCGGGGAGCTGTTTTTT.

The chain joins TRBV5-6 to TRBJ1-1, with 9 bases that match TRBD1. Losses at the gene ends were 0 bases for V and 4 bases for J; bases not matched to a gene: 7. Germline V gene sequence: CDR1 SGHDT, CDR2 YYEEEE. This CDR3 is built from 16 residues. This chain's CDR3 is CASSLEVGDRVTEAFF. In nucleotides, the CDR3 is TGTGCCAGCAGCTTGGAGGTCGGGGACAGGGTCACTGAAGCTTTCTTT. The entire variable domain, with the rest obtained from reference TRBV5-6 and TRBJ1-1, is as follows: DAGVTQSPTHLIKTRGQQVTLRCSPKSGHDTVSWYQQALGQGPQFIFQYYEEEERQRGNFPDRFSGHQFPNYSSELNVNALLLGDSALYLCASSLEVGDRVTEAFFGQGTRLTVV.

This clonotype has a handful of counts. The rearrangement uses TRBV19 and TRBJ1-2; D call uncertain. Germline V gene lookup returns CDR1 LNHDA and CDR2 SQIVND (reference sequence). This CDR3 has 11 residues. Deletions cut 3 bases from V and 8 bases from J, with 7 bases between. CDR3 residues: CASSMAGGYTF. The CDR3 nucleotides are TGTGCCAGTAGTATGGCGGGAGGCTACACCTTC.

This chain connects TRBV7-9 to TRBJ2-1, with no clear D. The V gene lost 4 bases and the J gene lost 10 bases, with 14 bases spanning the gap. Germline V gene data show CDR1 as SEHNR and CDR2 as FQNEAQ (reference sequence). The CDR3 runs to 13 residues. In DNA form, the CDR3 reads TGTGCCAGCAGCTCAGCTCCCGAATTGGAGCAGTTCTTC. Residues: CASSSAPELEQFF.

Only a few counts were recorded for this clonotype. The chain links TRBV20-1 to TRBJ2-7; D perhaps matches TRBD2 (7 bases). The germline V gene has CDR1 DFQATT and CDR2 SNEGSKA (reference sequence). V was clipped by 6 bases and J by 3 bases, with 18 bases between them. This CDR3 spans 14 amino acids. The CDR3 is CSAAKGGDDYEQYF. CDR3 DNA: TGCAGTGCCGCTAAGGGGGGGGATGACTACGAGCAGTACTTC.

On this clonotype itself: Germline and junction disagree at one end, which may indicate a read error. This chain uses TRBV29-1 with TRBJ2-5; the D gene is possibly TRBD2 (5 bases). The CDR3 runs 11 residues. Germline CDR1 is SQVTM and CDR2 is ANQGSEA. This chain's CDR3 is CSVVRGLDYNF. CDR3 coding DNA: TGCAGCGTTGTTCGCGGCCTCGACTACAACTTC.

This clonotype came up many times. The chain recombines TRBV29-1 with TRBJ2-1, with 10 bases aligning to TRBD1. J lost 8 bases, V lost 8 bases, and 9 bases had no gene match. This CDR3 has 13 residues. CDR1 and CDR2 from the germline V gene are SQVTM and ANQGSEA. CDR3 protein: CSCSGTGVHEQFF. DNA for the CDR3: TGCAGCTGTTCCGGGACAGGGGTCCATGAGCAGTTCTTC.

This clonotype was recorded at least ten times. The chain employs TRBV28 and TRBJ2-3, with TRBD2 matching over 9 bases. Unmatched junction bases numbered 6, after V lost 5 bases and J lost 0 bases. From germline, CDR1 is MDHEN and CDR2 SYDVKM. The CDR3 consists of 16 residues. The DNA for the CDR3 is TGTGCCAGCAGTGCTCTAGCGGGGCGAAGCACAGATACGCAGTATTTT. This encodes CASSALAGRSTDTQYF.

The chain uses TRBV11-3 and TRBJ2-1, with TRBD1 identical over 8 bases. CDR3 length: 16 amino acids. Losses at the gene ends were 1 base for V and 1 base for J; bases not matched to a gene: 3. Germline V gene lookup returns CDR1 SGHNT and CDR2 YENEEA. The CDR3 DNA reads TGTGCCAGCAGCTTAGGGACAGGGTATTCCTACAATGAGCAGTTCTTC. It encodes CASSLGTGYSYNEQFF.

This clonotype was seen ten or more times. This sequence joins TRBV12-3 or TRBV12-4 and TRBJ1-2, with D perhaps matching TRBD1 (6 bases). The CDR3 consists of 13 residues. Between the trimmed V and J ends, which lost 6 bases and 4 bases, there was a span of 12 bases. The DNA of the CDR3 is TGTGCCAGCAGGGTACAGGGATCCTATGGCTACACCTTC. Amino acid sequence: CASRVQGSYGYTF.

In its sample, this clonotype was seen a few times. DNA of the CDR3: TGTGCCAGCAGCTTAGTAGGGCAGGTCCGCGACTATGGCTACACCTTC. Protein sequence: CASSLVGQVRDYGYTF. This chain links TRBV7-2 with TRBJ1-2; no clear D. The V gene's germline CDR1 is SGHTA and CDR2 FQGNSA. With 1 base removed from V and 3 bases from J, the gap between germline ends came to 15 bases. The CDR3 runs to 16 residues. Full variable domain (rest looked up from reference TRBV7-2 and TRBJ1-2): GAGVSQSPSNKVTEKGKDVELRCDPISGHTALYWYRQSLGQGLEFLIYFQGNSAPDKSGLPSDRFSAERTGGSVSTLTIQRTQQEDSAVYLCASSLVGQVRDYGYTFGSGTRLTVV.

This clonotype has just a few counts. The V gene is TRBV4-2, the J gene TRBJ1-4; TRBD1 might be the D (6 bases). The CDR3 consists of 15 residues. Trimming pared 3 bases from V and 14 bases from J, leaving 22 bases between. Germline loops: CDR1 LGHNA, CDR2 YNFKEQ. CDR3 amino acids: CASSHPYNKGVELFF. CDR3 coding DNA: TGTGCCAGCAGCCACCCATATAATAAGGGGGTAGAGCTGTTTTTT.

This rearrangement joins TRBV5-6 to TRBJ1-2; D not resolved. Trimming left V 4 bases short and J 8 bases short, with 12 bases between. Per the germline V gene, CDR1 is SGHDT and CDR2 is YYEEEE. The CDR3 consists of 12 residues. CDR3 sequence (DNA): TGTGCCAGCAGCCTTTACAGCGGCGGCTACACCTTC. It encodes CASSLYSGGYTF.

This clonotype appeared many times. The V call is TRBV7-3, the J call TRBJ1-3, with D uncertain. Looked up from germline, CDR1 is SGHTA and CDR2 is FQGTGA. The V gene lost 2 bases and the J gene lost 1 base, with 12 bases spanning the gap. This CDR3 is built from 16 residues. The CDR3 coding sequence is TGTGCCAGCAGCTTACATCGGGCAGGATCTGGAAACACCATATATTTT. This encodes CASSLHRAGSGNTIYF.

The J gene is TRBJ1-1, the V gene TRBV12-3 or TRBV12-4; D might be TRBD1 (5 bases). V gave up 5 bases and J gave up 1 base, with 11 bases separating them. The CDR3 is 14 residues long. DNA for the CDR3: TGTGCCAGCAGTGAAGCCACAGGGAACACTGAAGCTTTCTTT. It encodes CASSEATGNTEAFF.

On this clonotype itself: A single base separates this from a much larger clone, so it may be a read error. The V call is TRBV20-1, the J call TRBJ1-2; 7 bases map to TRBD1. Trimming at V came to 2 bases and at J to 4 bases, leaving 13 bases not matched to a gene. Germline CDR1 is DFQATT and CDR2 is SNEGSKA (reference sequence). This CDR3 region has 16 residues. CDR3 coding DNA: TGCAGTGCTAGATCCTTTAGCGGACAGGCGTCCTATGGCTACACCTTC. Protein product: CSARSFSGQASYGYTF.

The chain has TRBV6-1 and TRBJ1-1; tentative D call: TRBD1 (6 bases). From germline, CDR1 is MNHNS and CDR2 SASEGT. There are 13 residues in the CDR3. The V and J ends lost 6 bases and 5 bases respectively, with 13 bases between them. DNA for the CDR3: TGTGCCAGCAGAGGGGGATTGTGGACTGAAGCTTTCTTT. As protein: CASRGGLWTEAFF.

This clonotype appeared many times. The V and J genes are TRBV4-3 and TRBJ1-2, with D perhaps matching TRBD1 (5 bases). V was shortened by 3 bases and J by 4 bases, with 15 bases between the two germline ends. Per germline, CDR1 LGHNA and CDR2 YSLEER. This CDR3 spans 15 amino acids. CDR3 DNA: TGCGCCAGCAGCCAGATGGGCCTAGGGGCCTATGGCTACACCTTC. This encodes CASSQMGLGAYGYTF.